This TCR beta chain came from a study of T cell responses to AZD1222 COVID-19 vaccine. Whole-study findings and limits: Per reports, nearly half of all spike-specific TCRs target regions that are unmutated in variants. Clonal diversity was possibly underestimated; the donors were predominantly white British and more often female. Sampling captured repertoires only after the peak T cell response.

As concerns this clone: What it binds is not known.

The method was immunoSEQ multiplex PCR; TCRdb's version includes in-frame clones alone and lacks a portion of them. The repertoire includes 200,000 to 250,000 clones, approximately 94% of them detected once, and approximately 1.7% sits in the top ten. Trimming took 5 bases from V and 7 from J, leaving 17 bases between them. The CDR3 loop spans 14 amino acids. CDR1 is MNHEY, CDR2 SMNVEV, per germline (reference sequence). Source: peripheral blood, taken 28 days after the second dose of the MenACWY control vaccine. This TCR came from an adult who received the MenACWY meningococcal vaccine as a control. The chain combines TRBV27 with TRBJ1-1, with D maybe TRBD1 (5 bases). CDR3: CASSALTGMGEAFF. CDR3 coding DNA: TGTGCCAGCAGTGCCCTCACAGGTATGGGTGAAGCTTTCTTT.